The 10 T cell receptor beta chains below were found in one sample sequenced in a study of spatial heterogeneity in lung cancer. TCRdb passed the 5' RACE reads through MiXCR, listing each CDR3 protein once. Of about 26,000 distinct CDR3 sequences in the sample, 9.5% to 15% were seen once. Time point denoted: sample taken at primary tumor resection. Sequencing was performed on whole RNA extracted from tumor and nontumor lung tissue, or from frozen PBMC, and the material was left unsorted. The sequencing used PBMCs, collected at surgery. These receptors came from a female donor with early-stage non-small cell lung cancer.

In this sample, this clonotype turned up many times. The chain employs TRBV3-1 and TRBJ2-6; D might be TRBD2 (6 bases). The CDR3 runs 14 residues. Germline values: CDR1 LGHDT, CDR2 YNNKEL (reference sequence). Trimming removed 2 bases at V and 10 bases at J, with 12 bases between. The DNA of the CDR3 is TGTGCCAGCAGCCAACAAGGAGGAGGGAACGTCCTGACTTTC. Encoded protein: CASSQQGGGNVLTF.

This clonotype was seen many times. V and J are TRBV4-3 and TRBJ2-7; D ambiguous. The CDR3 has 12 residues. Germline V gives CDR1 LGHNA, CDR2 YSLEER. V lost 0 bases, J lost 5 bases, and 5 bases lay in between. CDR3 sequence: CASSQDDDEQYV. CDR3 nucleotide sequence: TGCGCCAGCAGCCAAGATGATGACGAGCAGTACGTC.

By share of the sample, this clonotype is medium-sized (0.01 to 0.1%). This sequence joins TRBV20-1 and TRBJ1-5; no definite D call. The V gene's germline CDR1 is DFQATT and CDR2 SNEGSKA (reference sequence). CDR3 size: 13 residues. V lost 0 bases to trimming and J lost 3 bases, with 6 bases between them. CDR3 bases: TGCAGTGCTAGAGATCCCGTCAATCAGCCCCAGCATTTT. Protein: CSARDPVNQPQHF.

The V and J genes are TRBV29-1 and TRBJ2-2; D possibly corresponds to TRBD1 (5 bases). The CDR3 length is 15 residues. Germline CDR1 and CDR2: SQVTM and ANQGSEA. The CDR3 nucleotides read TGCACTTATAGGGGCGGAGCCTCGAACACCGGGGAGCTGTTTTTT. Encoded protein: CTYRGGASNTGELFF.

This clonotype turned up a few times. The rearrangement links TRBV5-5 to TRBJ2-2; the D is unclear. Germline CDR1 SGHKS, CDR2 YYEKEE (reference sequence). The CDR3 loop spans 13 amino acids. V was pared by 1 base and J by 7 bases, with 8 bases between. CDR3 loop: CASSLYVGGELFF. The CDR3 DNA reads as TGTGCCAGCAGCTTGTACGTAGGCGGGGAGCTGTTTTTT.

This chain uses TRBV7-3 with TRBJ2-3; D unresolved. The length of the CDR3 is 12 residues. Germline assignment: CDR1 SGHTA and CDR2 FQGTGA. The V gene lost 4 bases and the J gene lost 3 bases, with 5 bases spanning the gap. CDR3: CASSSGTDTQYF. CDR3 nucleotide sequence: TGTGCCAGCAGCTCCGGGACAGATACGCAGTATTTT.

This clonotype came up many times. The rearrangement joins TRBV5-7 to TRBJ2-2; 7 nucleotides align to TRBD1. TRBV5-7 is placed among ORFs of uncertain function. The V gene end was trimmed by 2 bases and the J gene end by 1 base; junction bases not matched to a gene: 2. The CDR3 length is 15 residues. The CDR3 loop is CASSFGQVNTGELFF. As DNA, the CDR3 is TGTGCCAGCAGCTTCGGACAGGTGAACACCGGGGAGCTGTTTTTT.

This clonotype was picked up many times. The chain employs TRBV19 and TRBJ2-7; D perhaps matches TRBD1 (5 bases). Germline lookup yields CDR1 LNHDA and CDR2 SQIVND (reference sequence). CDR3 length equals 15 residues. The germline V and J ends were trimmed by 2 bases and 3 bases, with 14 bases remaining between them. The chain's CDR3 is CASSIRLRADYEQYF. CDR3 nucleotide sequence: TGTGCCAGTAGTATAAGACTCAGGGCAGACTACGAGCAGTACTTC. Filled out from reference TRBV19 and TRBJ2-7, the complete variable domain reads DGGITQSPKYLFRKEGQNVTLSCEQNLNHDAMYWYRQDPGQGLRLIYYSQIVNDFQKGDIAEGYSVSREKKESFPLTVTSAQKNPTAFYLCASSIRLRADYEQYFGPGTRLTVT.

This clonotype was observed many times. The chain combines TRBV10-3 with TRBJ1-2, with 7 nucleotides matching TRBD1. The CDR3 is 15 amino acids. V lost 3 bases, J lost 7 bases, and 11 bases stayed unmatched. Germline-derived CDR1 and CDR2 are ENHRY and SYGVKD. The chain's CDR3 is CAISELTGRIIGYTF. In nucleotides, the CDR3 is TGTGCCATCAGTGAATTGACAGGGCGGATTATTGGCTACACCTTC.

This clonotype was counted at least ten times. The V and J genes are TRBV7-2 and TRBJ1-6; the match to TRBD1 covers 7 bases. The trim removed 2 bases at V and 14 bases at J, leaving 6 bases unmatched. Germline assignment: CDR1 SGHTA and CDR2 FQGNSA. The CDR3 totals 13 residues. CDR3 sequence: CASSLSPDRSLHF. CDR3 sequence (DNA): TGTGCCAGCAGCTTATCCCCGGACAGGTCCCTCCACTTT. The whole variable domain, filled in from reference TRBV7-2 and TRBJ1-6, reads GAGVSQSPSNKVTEKGKDVELRCDPISGHTALYWYRQSLGQGLEFLIYFQGNSAPDKSGLPSDRFSAERTGGSVSTLTIQRTQQEDSAVYLCASSLSPDRSLHFGNGTRLTVT.